This T cell receptor (beta chain) was sequenced for a study of T cells in Graves' hyperthyroidism and ophthalmopathy. Study observations and caveats: A model of 13 V-J pairs discriminated ophthalmopathy from stable hyperthyroidism. Blood also showed most of the thyroid clonotypes that were expanded above 0.001.

No ophthalmopathy progression within 18 months constituted stable Graves' hyperthyroidism. Amplification targeted TCR beta CDR3 regions from RNA transcripts. First-round RT-PCR with HTBI primers amplified the TCR CDR3 region. Via MiXCR, TCRdb re-called the multiplex PCR reads, giving one row per CDR3 protein. The table shows 350,000 to 400,000 distinct CDR3 sequences, with under 15% occurring only once. As concerns this clonotype: Its target is unknown.

The ends were cut back, 6 bases at V and 5 bases at J, with 19 bases in the middle. Germline V gene sequence: CDR1 DFQATT, CDR2 SNEGSKA (reference sequence). The CDR3 totals 15 residues. The sequencing sample was made of blood. The chain combines TRBV20-1 with TRBJ2-2; D possibly matches TRBD1 or TRBD2 (5 bases each). This receptor was taken from a woman aged 30 to 39 with Graves' hyperthyroidism. Written as DNA, the CDR3 is TGCAGTGCCCCGGGATCCCAGGGCCTTACCGGGGAGCTGTTTTTT. It is translated as CSAPGSQGLTGELFF.